The clone carrying this T cell receptor (beta chain) has only a few counts. Libraries were prepared by immunoSEQ multiplex PCR; TCRdb keeps only in-frame clonotypes and omits some of them. The sample yields 400,000 or so clones, about 96% seen once. The record originates from a study of shared clonotypes between healthy human individuals. The CDR3 is 15 amino acids. V lost 1 base and J lost 14; bases outside the gene matches: 10. CDR1 is MDHEN, CDR2 SYDVKM, per germline. The receptor's source is a man between 25 and 39 years old in good health. This chain joins TRBV28 and TRBJ2-1; 11 bases line up with TRBD2. Sequenced input: memory CD8+ T cells sorted from blood. Described subset: CD45RO+ cells pooled with CCR7-negative TemRA cells. CDR3 in amino acids: CASSLFRGLAAPKFF. CDR3 bases: TGTGCCAGCAGTTTATTTAGGGGACTAGCGGCCCCCAAGTTCTTC. The complete variable domain, with remaining parts taken from reference TRBV28 and TRBJ2-1, reads DVKVTQSSRYLVKRTGEKVFLECVQDMDHENMFWYRQDPGLGLRLIYFSYDVKMKEKGDIPEGYSVSREKKERFSLILESASTNQTSMYLCASSLFRGLAAPKFFGPGTRLTVL.